The TCR beta chain described here comes from a study of T-cell reconstitution after alpha-beta-depleted transplantation in children. This clonotype was seen a handful of times. The CDR3 extends over 15 amino acids. CDR1 is SEHNR, CDR2 FQNEAQ, per germline (reference sequence). Trimming took 3 bases from V and 0 from J, leaving 10 bases between them. Construction of the TCRbeta library involved unique molecular identifiers. MiXCR, applied by TCRdb to the PCR reads, yields one record per CDR3 protein. The table includes over 550,000 distinct CDR3 sequences, about 10% detected once. This sequence originates from a human donor who donated a stem cell graft to a child with acute myeloid leukemia. Source: PBMCs from the stem cell graft donor, taken from the stem cell graft. V is TRBV7-9 and J is TRBJ2-3, with D possibly matching TRBD2 (6 bases). The CDR3 is CASSFRRESTDTQYF. The DNA of the CDR3 is TGTGCCAGCAGCTTTAGGAGGGAGAGCACAGATACGCAGTATTTT.